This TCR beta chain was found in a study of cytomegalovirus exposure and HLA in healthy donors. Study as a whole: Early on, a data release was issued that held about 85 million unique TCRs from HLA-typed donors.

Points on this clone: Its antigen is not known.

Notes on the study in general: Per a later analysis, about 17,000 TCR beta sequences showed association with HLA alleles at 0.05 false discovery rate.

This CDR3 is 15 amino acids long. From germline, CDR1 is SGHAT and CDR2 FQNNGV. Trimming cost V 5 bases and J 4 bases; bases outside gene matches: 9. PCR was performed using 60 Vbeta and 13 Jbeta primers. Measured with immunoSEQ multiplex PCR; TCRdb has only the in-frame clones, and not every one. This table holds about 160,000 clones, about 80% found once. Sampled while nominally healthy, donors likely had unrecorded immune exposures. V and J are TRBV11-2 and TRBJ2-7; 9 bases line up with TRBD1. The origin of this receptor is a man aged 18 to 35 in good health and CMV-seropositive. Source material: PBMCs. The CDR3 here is CASSLLGTGTYEQYF. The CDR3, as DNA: TGTGCCAGCAGCCTCCTCGGGACAGGGACGTACGAGCAGTACTTC.